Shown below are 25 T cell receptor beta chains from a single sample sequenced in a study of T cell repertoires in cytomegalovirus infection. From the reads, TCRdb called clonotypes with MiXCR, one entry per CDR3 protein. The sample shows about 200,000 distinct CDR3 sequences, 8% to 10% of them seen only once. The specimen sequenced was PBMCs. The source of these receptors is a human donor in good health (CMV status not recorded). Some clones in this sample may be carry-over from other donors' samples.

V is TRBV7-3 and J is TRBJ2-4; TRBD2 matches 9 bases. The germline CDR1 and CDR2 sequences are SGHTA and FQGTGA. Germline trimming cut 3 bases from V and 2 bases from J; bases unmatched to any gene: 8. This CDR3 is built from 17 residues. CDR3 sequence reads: CASSLRGTSSTKNIQYF. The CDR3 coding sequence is TGTGCCAGCAGCTTGCGAGGGACTAGCTCTACCAAAAACATTCAGTACTTC.

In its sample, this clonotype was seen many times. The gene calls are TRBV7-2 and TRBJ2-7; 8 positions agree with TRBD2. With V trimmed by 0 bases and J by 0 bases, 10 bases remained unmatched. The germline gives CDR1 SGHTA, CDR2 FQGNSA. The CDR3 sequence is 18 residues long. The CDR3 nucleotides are TGTGCCAGCAGCTTAGCGACCAGCGGGAGTGTCTACTCCTACGAGCAGTACTTC. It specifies CASSLATSGSVYSYEQYF.

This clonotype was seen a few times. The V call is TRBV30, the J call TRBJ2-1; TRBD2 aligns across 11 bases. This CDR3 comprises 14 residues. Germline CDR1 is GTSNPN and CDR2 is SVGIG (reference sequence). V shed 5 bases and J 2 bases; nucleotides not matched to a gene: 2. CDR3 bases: TGTGCCTGGGGACTAGCGGGTCCCTACAATGAGCAGTTCTTC. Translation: CAWGLAGPYNEQFF. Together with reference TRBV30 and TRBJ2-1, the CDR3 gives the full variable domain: SQTIHQWPATLVQPVGSPLSLECTVEGTSNPNLYWYRQAAGRGLQLLFYSVGIGQISSEVPQNLSASRPQDRQFILSSKKLLLSDSGFYLCAWGLAGPYNEQFFGPGTRLTVL.

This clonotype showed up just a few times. The CDR3 nucleotides are TGTGCCAGCAGCTTGCGGATGACAGGGAGGGACACTGAAGCTTTCTTT. Translating it yields CASSLRMTGRDTEAFF. J is TRBJ1-1 and V is TRBV5-6; TRBD1 matches at 7 bases. This CDR3 spans 16 amino acids. Germline CDR1 reads SGHDT; CDR2 reads YYEEEE. Unmatched junction bases numbered 9, after V lost 1 base and J lost 3 bases. Combining the CDR3 with reference TRBV5-6 and TRBJ1-1 gives the whole variable domain DAGVTQSPTHLIKTRGQQVTLRCSPKSGHDTVSWYQQALGQGPQFIFQYYEEEERQRGNFPDRFSGHQFPNYSSELNVNALLLGDSALYLCASSLRMTGRDTEAFFGQGTRLTVV.

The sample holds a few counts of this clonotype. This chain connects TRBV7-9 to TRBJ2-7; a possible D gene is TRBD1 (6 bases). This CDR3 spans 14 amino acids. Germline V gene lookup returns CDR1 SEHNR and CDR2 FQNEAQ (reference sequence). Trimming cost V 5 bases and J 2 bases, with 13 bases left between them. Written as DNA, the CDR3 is TGTGCCAGCAGCCCCCCACAGGGTCCCTACGAGCAGTACTTC. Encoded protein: CASSPPQGPYEQYF.

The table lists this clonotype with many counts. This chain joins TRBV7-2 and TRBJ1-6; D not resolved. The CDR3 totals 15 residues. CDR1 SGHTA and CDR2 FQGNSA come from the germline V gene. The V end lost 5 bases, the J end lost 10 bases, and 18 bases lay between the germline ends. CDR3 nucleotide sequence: TGTGCCAGCAGCCCCACGGGCGGACTGGGATCACCCCTCCACTTT. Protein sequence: CASSPTGGLGSPLHF.

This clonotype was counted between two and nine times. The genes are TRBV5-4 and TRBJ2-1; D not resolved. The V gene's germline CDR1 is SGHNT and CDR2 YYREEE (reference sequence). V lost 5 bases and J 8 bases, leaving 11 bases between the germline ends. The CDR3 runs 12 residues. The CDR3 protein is CASSPDGHEQFF. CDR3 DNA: TGTGCCAGCAGTCCTGACGGTCATGAGCAGTTCTTC.

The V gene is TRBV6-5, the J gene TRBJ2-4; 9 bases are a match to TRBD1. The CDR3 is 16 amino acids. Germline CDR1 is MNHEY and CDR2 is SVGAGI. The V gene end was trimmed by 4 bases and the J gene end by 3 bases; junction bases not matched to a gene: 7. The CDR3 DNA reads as TGTGCCAGCAGTTTTACAGGGGGCGCTGGCAAAAACATTCAGTACTTC. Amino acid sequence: CASSFTGGAGKNIQYF.

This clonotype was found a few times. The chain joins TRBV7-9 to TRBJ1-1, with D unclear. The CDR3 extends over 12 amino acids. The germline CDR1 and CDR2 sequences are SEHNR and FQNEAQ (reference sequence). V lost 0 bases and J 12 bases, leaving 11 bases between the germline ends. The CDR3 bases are TGTGCCAGCAGCTTAGCAGGAGGCACGTCTTTCTTT. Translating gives CASSLAGGTSFF.

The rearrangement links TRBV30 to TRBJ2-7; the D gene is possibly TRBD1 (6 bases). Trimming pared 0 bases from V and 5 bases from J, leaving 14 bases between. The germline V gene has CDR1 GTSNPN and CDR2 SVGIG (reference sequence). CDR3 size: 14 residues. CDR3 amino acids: CAWSVLSRGNEQYF. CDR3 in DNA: TGTGCCTGGAGTGTACTTTCCAGGGGAAACGAGCAGTACTTC.

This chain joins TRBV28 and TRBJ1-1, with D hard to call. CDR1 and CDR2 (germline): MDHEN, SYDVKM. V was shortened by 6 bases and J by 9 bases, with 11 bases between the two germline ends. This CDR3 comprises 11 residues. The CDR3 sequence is CASSSSGKAFF. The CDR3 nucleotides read TGTGCCAGCAGCTCCTCCGGTAAAGCTTTCTTT.

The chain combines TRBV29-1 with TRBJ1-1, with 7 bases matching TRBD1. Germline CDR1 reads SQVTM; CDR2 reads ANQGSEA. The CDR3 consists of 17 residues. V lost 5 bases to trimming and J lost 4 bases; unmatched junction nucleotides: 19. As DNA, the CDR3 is TGCAGCGTTTCACAGACGTCGACAGGGTTTTGGGGCACTGAAGCTTTCTTT. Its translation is CSVSQTSTGFWGTEAFF. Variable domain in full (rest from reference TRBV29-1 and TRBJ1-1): SAVISQKPSRDICQRGTSLTIQCQVDSQVTMMFWYRQQPGQSLTLIATANQGSEATYESGFVIDKFPISRPNLTFSTLTVSNMSPEDSSIYLCSVSQTSTGFWGTEAFFGQGTRLTVV.

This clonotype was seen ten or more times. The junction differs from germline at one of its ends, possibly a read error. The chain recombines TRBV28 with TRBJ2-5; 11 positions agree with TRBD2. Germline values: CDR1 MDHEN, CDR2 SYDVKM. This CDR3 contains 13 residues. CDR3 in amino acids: CASSTRLAGTRYF. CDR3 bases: TGTGCCAGCAGTACCCGACTAGCGGGGACCCGGTACTTC.

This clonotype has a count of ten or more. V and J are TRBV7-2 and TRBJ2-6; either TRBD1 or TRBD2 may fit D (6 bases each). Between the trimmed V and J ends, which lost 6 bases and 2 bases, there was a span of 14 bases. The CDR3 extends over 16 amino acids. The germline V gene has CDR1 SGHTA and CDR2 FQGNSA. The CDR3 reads CASRLGRGAGANVLTF. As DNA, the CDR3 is TGTGCCAGCAGACTAGGAAGGGGGGCTGGGGCCAACGTCCTGACTTTC.

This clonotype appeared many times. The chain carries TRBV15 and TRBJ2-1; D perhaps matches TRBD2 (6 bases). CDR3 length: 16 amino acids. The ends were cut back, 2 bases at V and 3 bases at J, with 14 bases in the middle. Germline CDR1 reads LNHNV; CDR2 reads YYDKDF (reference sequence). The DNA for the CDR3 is TGTGCCACCAGCAGACGGGACTCTCCTAACTACAATGAGCAGTTCTTC. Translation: CATSRRDSPNYNEQFF.

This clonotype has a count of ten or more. Here the CDR3 DNA reads TGTGCCAGCGGCGATCTGACAGACACTGAAGCTTTCTTT. It yields the protein CASGDLTDTEAFF. This chain connects TRBV6-1 to TRBJ1-1, with D possibly matching TRBD1 (5 bases). Trimming took off 8 bases at V and 3 bases at J, with 13 bases between the two ends. Germline CDR1 and CDR2: MNHNS and SASEGT. The length of the CDR3 is 13 residues.

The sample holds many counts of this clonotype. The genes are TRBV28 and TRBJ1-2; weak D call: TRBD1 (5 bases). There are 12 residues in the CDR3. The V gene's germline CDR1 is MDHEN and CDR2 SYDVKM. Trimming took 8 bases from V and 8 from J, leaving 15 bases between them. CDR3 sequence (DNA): TGTGCCAGCGTGTCGATGGGGGTAGGCTACACCTTC. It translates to CASVSMGVGYTF.

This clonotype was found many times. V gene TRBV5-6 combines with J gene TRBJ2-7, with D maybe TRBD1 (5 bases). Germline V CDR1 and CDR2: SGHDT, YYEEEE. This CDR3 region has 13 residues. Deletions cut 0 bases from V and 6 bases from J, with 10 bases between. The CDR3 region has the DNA TGTGCCAGCAGCTTGGTGGCAGGGCGCGAGCAGTACTTC. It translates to CASSLVAGREQYF. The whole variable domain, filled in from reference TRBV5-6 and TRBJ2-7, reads DAGVTQSPTHLIKTRGQQVTLRCSPKSGHDTVSWYQQALGQGPQFIFQYYEEEERQRGNFPDRFSGHQFPNYSSELNVNALLLGDSALYLCASSLVAGREQYFGPGTRLTVT.

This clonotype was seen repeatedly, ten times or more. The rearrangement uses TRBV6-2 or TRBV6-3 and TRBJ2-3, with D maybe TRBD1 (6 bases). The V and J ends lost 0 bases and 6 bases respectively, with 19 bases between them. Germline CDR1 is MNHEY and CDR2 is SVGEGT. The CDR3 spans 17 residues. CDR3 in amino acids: CASSYSPGTRKPDTQYF. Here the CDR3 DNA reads TGTGCCAGCAGTTACTCCCCCGGGACAAGAAAACCGGATACGCAGTATTTT.

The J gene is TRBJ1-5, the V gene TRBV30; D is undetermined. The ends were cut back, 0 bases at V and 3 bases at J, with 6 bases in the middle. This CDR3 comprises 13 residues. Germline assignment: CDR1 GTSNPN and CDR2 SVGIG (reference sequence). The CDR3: CAWSVSDNQPQHF. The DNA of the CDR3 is TGTGCCTGGAGTGTAAGCGACAATCAGCCCCAGCATTTT.

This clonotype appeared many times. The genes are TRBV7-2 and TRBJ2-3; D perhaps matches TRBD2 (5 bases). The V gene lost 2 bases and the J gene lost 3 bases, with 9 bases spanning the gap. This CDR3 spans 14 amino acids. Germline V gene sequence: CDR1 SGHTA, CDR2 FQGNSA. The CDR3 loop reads CASSLSSGTDTQYF. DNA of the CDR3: TGTGCCAGCAGCTTATCGTCGGGAACAGATACGCAGTATTTT.

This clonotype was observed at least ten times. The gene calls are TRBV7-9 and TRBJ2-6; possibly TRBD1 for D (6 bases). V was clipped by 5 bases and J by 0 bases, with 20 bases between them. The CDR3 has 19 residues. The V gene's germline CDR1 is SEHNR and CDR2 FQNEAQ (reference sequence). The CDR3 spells CASSAVGGTASSGANVLTF. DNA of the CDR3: TGTGCCAGCAGCGCAGTTGGGGGCACCGCTAGCTCTGGGGCCAACGTCCTGACTTTC.

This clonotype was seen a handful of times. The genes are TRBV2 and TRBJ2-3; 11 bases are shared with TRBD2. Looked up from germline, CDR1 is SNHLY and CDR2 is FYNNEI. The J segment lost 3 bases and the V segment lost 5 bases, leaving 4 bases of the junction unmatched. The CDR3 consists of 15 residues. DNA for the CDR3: TGTGCCAGCAGTCCGACTAGCGGGGATACAGATACGCAGTATTTT. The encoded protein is CASSPTSGDTDTQYF.

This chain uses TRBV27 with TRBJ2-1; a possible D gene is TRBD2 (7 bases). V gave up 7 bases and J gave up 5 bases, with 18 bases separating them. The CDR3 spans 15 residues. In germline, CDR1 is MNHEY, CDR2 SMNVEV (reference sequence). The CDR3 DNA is TGTGCCAGCAAGGTAAAGGGGGGGCGAAACAATGAGCAGTTCTTC. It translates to CASKVKGGRNNEQFF.

In DNA form, the CDR3 reads TGTGCCATCAGGATGACAGAGAACACTGAAGCTTTCTTT. It codes for CAIRMTENTEAFF. The V gene is TRBV10-3, the J gene TRBJ1-1, with a possible D match to TRBD1 (5 bases). V lost 6 bases to trimming and J lost 1 base, with 9 bases between them. This CDR3 region has 13 residues. The germline CDR1 and CDR2 sequences are ENHRY and SYGVKD.